One and the same sample provided the 2 T cell receptor beta chains below, sequenced in a study of read filtering for tumor transcriptome and immune sequencing. The library was built from about 0.4 ug RNA with molecular barcoded adaptors for alpha/delta and beta/gamma chains. MiXCR, run by TCRdb on the reads, gives a single entry per CDR3 protein. The sample holds around 20,000 distinct CDR3 sequences; around 20% are singletons and the top ten take around 24%. Sequencing was done on a sample of a population of CD138-negative cells sorted from bone marrow. These receptors were taken from a donor at least 40 years old with multiple myeloma.

This clonotype was counted ten times or more. The V call is TRBV6-2 or TRBV6-3, the J call TRBJ2-1; the D call may be TRBD1 or TRBD2 (6 bases each). The germline V gene has CDR1 MNHEY and CDR2 SVGEGT. The length of the CDR3 is 13 residues. V dropped 6 bases and J dropped 8 bases, with 14 bases sitting between them. DNA of the CDR3: TGTGCCAGCAGGCAGGAGGGGGACGATGAGCAGTTCTTC. Translated: CASRQEGDDEQFF.

On this clonotype itself: It may be a read error: a sequence one base away is much more abundant. Because it lacks the conserved phenylalanine or tryptophan at the end, this CDR3 is likely a read error. The chain carries TRBV6-2 or TRBV6-3 and TRBJ2-1; 12 bases match TRBD2. This CDR3 contains 16 residues. Germline trimming cut 7 bases from V and 8 bases from J; bases unmatched to any gene: 12. Per the germline V gene, CDR1 is MNHEY and CDR2 is SVGEGT. As DNA, the CDR3 is TGTGCCAGCACCGCGTTACTAGCGGGAGGTGGCGATGAGCAGTTCCTC. This translates into CASTALLAGGGDEQFL.